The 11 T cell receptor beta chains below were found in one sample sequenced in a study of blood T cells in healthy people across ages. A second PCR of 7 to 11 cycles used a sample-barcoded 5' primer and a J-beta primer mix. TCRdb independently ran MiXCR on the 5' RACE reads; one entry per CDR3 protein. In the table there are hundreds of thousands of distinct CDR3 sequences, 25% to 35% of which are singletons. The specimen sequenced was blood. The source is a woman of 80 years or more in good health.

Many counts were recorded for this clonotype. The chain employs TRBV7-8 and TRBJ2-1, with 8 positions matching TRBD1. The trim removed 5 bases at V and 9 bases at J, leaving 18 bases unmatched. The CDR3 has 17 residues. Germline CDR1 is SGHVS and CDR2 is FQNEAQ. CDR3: CASSIPGRTGRRREQFF. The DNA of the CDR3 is TGTGCCAGCAGCATTCCCGGTCGGACAGGGCGCCGCCGTGAGCAGTTCTTC.

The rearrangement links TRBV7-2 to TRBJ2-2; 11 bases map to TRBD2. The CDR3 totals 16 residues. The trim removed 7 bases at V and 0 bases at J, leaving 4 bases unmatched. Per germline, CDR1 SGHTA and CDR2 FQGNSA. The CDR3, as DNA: TGTGCCAGCACCCCTAGCGGGGGGACGAACACCGGGGAGCTGTTTTTT. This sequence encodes CASTPSGGTNTGELFF.

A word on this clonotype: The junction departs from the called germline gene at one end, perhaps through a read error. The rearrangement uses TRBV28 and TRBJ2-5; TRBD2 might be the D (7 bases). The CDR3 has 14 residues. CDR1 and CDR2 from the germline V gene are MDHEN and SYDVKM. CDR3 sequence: CASSYSGGQEAQYF. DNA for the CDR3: TGTGCCAGCAGTTATTCGGGGGGCCAAGAGGCCCAGTACTTC.

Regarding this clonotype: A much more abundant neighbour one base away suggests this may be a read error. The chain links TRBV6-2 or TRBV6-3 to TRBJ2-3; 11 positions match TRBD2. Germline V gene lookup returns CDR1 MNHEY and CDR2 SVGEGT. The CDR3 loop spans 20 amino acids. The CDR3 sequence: CASSYSTQLLAGGSTDAQYF. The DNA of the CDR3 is TGTGCCAGCAGTTACTCGACCCAGCTGCTAGCGGGGGGTTCCACAGATGCGCAGTATTTT.

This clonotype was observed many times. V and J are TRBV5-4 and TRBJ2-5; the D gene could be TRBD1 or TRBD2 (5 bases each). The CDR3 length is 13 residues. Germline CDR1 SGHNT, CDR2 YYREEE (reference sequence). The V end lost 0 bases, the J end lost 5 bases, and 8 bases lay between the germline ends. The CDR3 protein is CASSLVGEETQYF. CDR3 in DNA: TGTGCCAGCAGCTTGGTGGGGGAGGAGACCCAGTACTTC.

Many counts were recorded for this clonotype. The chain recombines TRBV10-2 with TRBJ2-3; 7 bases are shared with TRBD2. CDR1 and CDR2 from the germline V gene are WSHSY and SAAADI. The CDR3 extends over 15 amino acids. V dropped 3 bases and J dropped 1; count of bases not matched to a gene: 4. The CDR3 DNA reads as TGCGCCAGCAGTGACGGCACTAGCGGCACAGATACGCAGTATTTT. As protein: CASSDGTSGTDTQYF.

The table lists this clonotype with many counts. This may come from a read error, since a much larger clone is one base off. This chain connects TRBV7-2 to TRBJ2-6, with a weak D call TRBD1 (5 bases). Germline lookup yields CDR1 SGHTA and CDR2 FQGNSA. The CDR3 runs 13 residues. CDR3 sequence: CASSFPGANVRTF. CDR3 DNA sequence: TGTGCCAGCAGCTTTCCTGGGGCCAACGTCCGGACTTTC.

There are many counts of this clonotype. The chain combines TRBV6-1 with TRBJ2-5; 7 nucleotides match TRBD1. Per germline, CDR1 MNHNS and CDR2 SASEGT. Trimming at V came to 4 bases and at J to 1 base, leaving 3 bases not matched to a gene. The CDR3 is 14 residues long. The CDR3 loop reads CASSVDRVQETQYF. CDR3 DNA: TGTGCCAGCAGTGTCGACAGGGTCCAAGAGACCCAGTACTTC.

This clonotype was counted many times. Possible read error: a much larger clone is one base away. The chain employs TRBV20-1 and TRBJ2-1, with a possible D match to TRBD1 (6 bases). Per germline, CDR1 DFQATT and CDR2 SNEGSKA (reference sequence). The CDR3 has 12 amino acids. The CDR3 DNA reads TGCAGGGCCCGGGACACCTACAATGAGCAGTTCTTC. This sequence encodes CRARDTYNEQFF.

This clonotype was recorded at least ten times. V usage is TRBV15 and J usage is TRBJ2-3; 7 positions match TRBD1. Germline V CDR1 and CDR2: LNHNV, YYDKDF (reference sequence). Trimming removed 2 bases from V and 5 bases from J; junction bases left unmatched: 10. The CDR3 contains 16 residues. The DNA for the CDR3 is TGTGCCACCAGCAGATTACAGGGGTTTGGGCAAGATACGCAGTATTTT. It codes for CATSRLQGFGQDTQYF.

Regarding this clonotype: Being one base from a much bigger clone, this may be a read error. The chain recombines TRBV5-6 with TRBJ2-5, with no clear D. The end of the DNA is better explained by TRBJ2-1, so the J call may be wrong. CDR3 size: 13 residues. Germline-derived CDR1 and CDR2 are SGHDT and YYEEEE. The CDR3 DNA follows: TGTGCCAGCAGCCGACCTCTTGGAGAGACCCAGTTCTTC. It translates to CASSRPLGETQFF.